This note documents a single TCR beta chain sequence. The antigen remains undetermined. PCR primers comprised 60 Vbeta and 13 Jbeta primers. The authors' processing: An analysis performed later counted around 86 million unique TCR beta chains (approximately 11 million of them shared). The method was immunoSEQ multiplex PCR; TCRdb's version includes in-frame clones alone and lacks a portion of them. That table gives V, J and clone size, and the DNA gave D and trimming. The sample shows 150,000 to 200,000 clones, roughly 83% of them seen only once. The data are from a study of cytomegalovirus exposure and HLA in healthy donors. Study-wide results and limits: DRB1 had the most TCR associations and HLA-C the fewest, a later analysis found, with rates varying by HLA locus. Reports indicate that TCR beta sequences accurately predicted the HLA-A and HLA-B alleles of most subjects.

V dropped 4 bases and J dropped 3; count of bases not matched to a gene: 2. Germline V CDR1 and CDR2: SEHNR, FQNEAQ (reference sequence). CDR3 length: 15 amino acids. The receptor was derived from a boy aged 2 to 10 in good health and CMV-seronegative. The J gene is TRBJ2-1, the V gene TRBV7-9, with TRBD2 identical over 11 bases. Sample: PBMCs. CDR3: CASSSSGRNYNEQFF. The CDR3 DNA reads TGTGCCAGCAGCTCTAGCGGGAGGAACTACAATGAGCAGTTCTTC.